One sample yielded the 10 T cell receptor beta chains listed below, sequenced in a study of cytomegalovirus exposure and HLA in healthy donors. The PCR ran on 60 Vbeta and 13 Jbeta primers. Assay used: immunoSEQ multiplex PCR; TCRdb lists only in-frame clones, some missing. The sample contains over 95,000 clones, over 65% of which appear only once. Sequencing used PBMCs. The receptor source for this set is a female donor in good health and CMV-seronegative.

With respect to this clone: Germline is not matched at one junction end, which may reflect a read error. The rearrangement joins TRBV5-4 to TRBJ1-5; TRBD1 is a possible D gene (5 bases). CDR3 size: 14 residues. Germline lookup yields CDR1 SGHNT and CDR2 YYREEE (reference sequence). In DNA, the CDR3 is TGTGCCAGCAGTTTGGGGGGGGGCAATCAGCCCCAGCATTTT. Translation gives CASSLGGGNQPQHF.

The V call is TRBV10-3, the J call TRBJ2-7; TRBD2 is a possible D gene (5 bases). Germline CDR1 ENHRY, CDR2 SYGVKD. The CDR3 is made up of 17 amino acids. V was pared by 0 bases and J by 3 bases, with 18 bases between. The CDR3 DNA sequence: TGTGCCATCAGTGAGTCCGTGGTTGGCCAGCGGAACTACGAGCAGTACTTC. This sequence encodes CAISESVVGQRNYEQYF.

J is TRBJ2-7 and V is TRBV28, with 11 bases that match TRBD2. CDR1 and CDR2 (germline): MDHEN, SYDVKM. V dropped 1 base and J dropped 2; count of bases not matched to a gene: 16. The CDR3 totals 20 residues. The CDR3: CASSLLLASGGPKIPYEQYF. CDR3 nucleotide sequence: TGTGCCAGCAGTTTATTGTTGGCTAGCGGGGGGCCAAAGATACCCTACGAGCAGTACTTC. Full variable domain (rest looked up from reference TRBV28 and TRBJ2-7): DVKVTQSSRYLVKRTGEKVFLECVQDMDHENMFWYRQDPGLGLRLIYFSYDVKMKEKGDIPEGYSVSREKKERFSLILESASTNQTSMYLCASSLLLASGGPKIPYEQYFGPGTRLTVT.

The V gene is TRBV29-1, the J gene TRBJ1-2, with no clear D. Trimming left V 3 bases short and J 4 bases short, with 15 bases between. The germline V gene has CDR1 SQVTM and CDR2 ANQGSEA. CDR3 size: 14 residues. The CDR3 nucleotides are TGCAGCGTTGACCGTGATGAGGGATCCTATGGCTACACCTTC. This codes for CSVDRDEGSYGYTF.

The V and J genes are TRBV27 and TRBJ2-7; D is possibly TRBD1 (6 bases). Trimming took off 4 bases at V and 0 bases at J, with 19 bases between the two ends. The CDR3 is made up of 17 amino acids. Germline CDR1 and CDR2: MNHEY and SMNVEV (reference sequence). Here the CDR3 reads CASSYFPPGADSYEQYF. The CDR3 DNA reads as TGTGCCAGCAGTTACTTCCCCCCAGGGGCCGACTCCTACGAGCAGTACTTC.

The chain uses TRBV4-3 and TRBJ2-7; 7 bases are shared with TRBD1. After removal of 0 bases from V and 3 bases from J, the junction contained 11 bases not matched to a gene. CDR1 is LGHNA, CDR2 YSLEER, per germline. The CDR3 is made up of 17 amino acids. Here the CDR3 reads CASSQDLGTVTYYEQYF. CDR3 nucleotide sequence: TGCGCCAGCAGCCAAGATCTTGGGACAGTCACTTACTACGAGCAGTACTTC.

This chain connects TRBV4-3 to TRBJ1-1, with D perhaps TRBD1 (5 bases). The germline gives CDR1 LGHNA, CDR2 YSLEER. CDR3 length: 15 residues. V was clipped by 1 base and J by 1 base, with 10 bases between them. CDR3 loop: CASSQGLQANTEAFF. CDR3 nucleotide sequence: TGCGCCAGCAGCCAAGGATTACAGGCGAACACTGAAGCTTTCTTT.

V gene TRBV5-4 combines with J gene TRBJ2-1, with 12 bases fitting TRBD2. Germline CDR1 and CDR2: SGHNT and YYREEE (reference sequence). The CDR3 consists of 15 residues. V was pared by 0 bases and J by 7 bases, with 2 bases of the junction left unmatched. The CDR3 DNA follows: TGTGCCAGCAGCTTGGCTAGCGGGGGGGCAAATGAGCAGTTCTTC. Protein sequence: CASSLASGGANEQFF. The whole variable domain, filled in from reference TRBV5-4 and TRBJ2-1, reads ETGVTQSPTHLIKTRGQQVTLRCSSQSGHNTVSWYQQALGQGPQFIFQYYREEENGRGNFPPRFSGLQFPNYSSELNVNALELDDSALYLCASSLASGGANEQFFGPGTRLTVL.

The chain combines TRBV7-9 with TRBJ1-2, with 9 bases aligning to TRBD1. Germline values: CDR1 SEHNR, CDR2 FQNEAQ (reference sequence). The CDR3 is 12 amino acids. V shed 5 bases, J shed 7 bases, and the junction held 2 bases outside the gene matches. CDR3 DNA: TGTGCCAGCAGCCGGACAGGGGCTGGCTACACCTTC. Protein sequence: CASSRTGAGYTF.

The V gene is TRBV7-8, the J gene TRBJ1-3, with 8 bases aligning to TRBD1. V was pared by 5 bases and J by 8 bases, with 8 bases of the junction left unmatched. The CDR3 covers 14 residues. CDR1 is SGHVS and CDR2 is FQNEAQ in the germline V gene. For the CDR3, the DNA is TGTGCCAGCAGCGAAATCGGACAGGGACACACCATATATTTT. Translation gives CASSEIGQGHTIYF.